This TCR beta chain is from a study of human T cells and chemical hapten exposure. Study-level points and caveats: High-frequency TCRs, those above 1 in 1000, stayed the same after DPC sensitization.

Library construction involved attaching unique molecular identifiers to individual cDNA molecules, which allowed quantitative, reproducible TCR counting. Original analysis: TCR counts had a median of about 92,000 per sample and spanned about 20,000 to 700,000. Each CDR3 protein is one row after TCRdb ran MiXCR on the 5' RACE reads. The V and J calls follow TCRdb's processing rather than the paper's. The sample carries around 140,000 distinct CDR3 sequences, 3.5% to 5% recorded once. The starting material, unfractionated whole blood, was used for total RNA extraction. The CDR3 contains 15 residues. In germline, CDR1 is DFQATT, CDR2 SNEGSKA (reference sequence). V was cut by 5 bases and J by 0 bases, with 16 bases left in between. Many counts were recorded for this clonotype. The antigen is unknown.

This chain connects TRBV20-1 to TRBJ1-2; D call uncertain. The sequence derives from a female donor in good health. The CDR3 region is CSAPPLDVANYGYTF. DNA for the CDR3: TGCAGTGCTCCCCCGCTGGATGTAGCTAACTATGGCTACACCTTC.